A single count supports the clone carrying this T cell receptor beta chain. The CDR3 totals 12 residues. CDR1 and CDR2 from the germline V gene are LGHDT and YNNKEL (reference sequence). Trimming stripped 2 bases from V and 1 base from J, with 0 bases between. The sample comes from a study of T cells after yellow fever vaccination. One entry per CDR3 protein results from TCRdb running MiXCR on the 5' RACE reads. The sample contains 13,000 to 15,000 distinct CDR3 sequences, roughly 8% of which appear only once. The genes are TRBV3-1 and TRBJ1-5; D not certain. This receptor was identified in a man younger than 35 who received the YFV17D yellow fever vaccine. Sample: PBMCs, either bulk or a sorted T-cell subset (CD4+, CD8+, memory, or dextramer-sorted; not recorded which), taken on the day of the yellow fever booster vaccination. The CDR3 DNA sequence: TGTGCCAGCAGCCAAAGCAATCAGCCCCAGCATTTT. Its protein is CASSQSNQPQHF.